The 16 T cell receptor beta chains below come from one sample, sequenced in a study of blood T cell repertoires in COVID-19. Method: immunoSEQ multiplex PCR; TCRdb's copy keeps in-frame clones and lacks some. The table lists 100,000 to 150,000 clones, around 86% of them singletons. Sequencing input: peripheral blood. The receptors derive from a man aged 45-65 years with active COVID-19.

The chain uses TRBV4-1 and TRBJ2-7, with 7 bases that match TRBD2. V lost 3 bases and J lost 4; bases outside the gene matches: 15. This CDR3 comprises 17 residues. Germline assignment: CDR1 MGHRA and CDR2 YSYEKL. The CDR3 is CASSHAYPRGRGYEQYF. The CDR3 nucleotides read TGCGCCAGCAGCCACGCCTACCCGCGGGGGAGAGGGTACGAGCAGTACTTC.

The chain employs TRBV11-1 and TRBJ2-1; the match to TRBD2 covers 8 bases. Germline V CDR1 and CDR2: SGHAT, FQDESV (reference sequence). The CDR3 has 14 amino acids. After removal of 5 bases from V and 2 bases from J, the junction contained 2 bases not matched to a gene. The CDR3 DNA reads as TGTGCCAGCAGCGTCGGGGGGGCCTACAATGAGCAGTTCTTC. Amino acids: CASSVGGAYNEQFF.

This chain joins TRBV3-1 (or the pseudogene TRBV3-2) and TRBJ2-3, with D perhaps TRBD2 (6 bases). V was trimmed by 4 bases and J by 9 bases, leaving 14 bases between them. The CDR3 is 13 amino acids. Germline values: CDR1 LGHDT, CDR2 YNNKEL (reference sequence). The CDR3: CASSPLRSGTQYF. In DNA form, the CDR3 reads TGTGCCAGCAGCCCTCTAAGGAGCGGGACGCAGTATTTT.

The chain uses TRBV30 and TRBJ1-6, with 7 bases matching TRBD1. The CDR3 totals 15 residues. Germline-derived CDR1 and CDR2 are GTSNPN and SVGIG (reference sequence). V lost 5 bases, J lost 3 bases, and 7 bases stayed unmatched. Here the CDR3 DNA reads TGTGCCTGGGGGGACAGTTTTCTCTATAATTCACCCCTCCACTTT. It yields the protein CAWGDSFLYNSPLHF.

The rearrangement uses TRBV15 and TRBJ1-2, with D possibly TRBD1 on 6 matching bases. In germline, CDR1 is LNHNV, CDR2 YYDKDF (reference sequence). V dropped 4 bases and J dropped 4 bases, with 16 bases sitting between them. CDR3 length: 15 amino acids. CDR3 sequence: CATSILRGASYGYTF. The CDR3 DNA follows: TGTGCCACCAGCATACTGCGGGGGGCTAGCTATGGCTACACCTTC.

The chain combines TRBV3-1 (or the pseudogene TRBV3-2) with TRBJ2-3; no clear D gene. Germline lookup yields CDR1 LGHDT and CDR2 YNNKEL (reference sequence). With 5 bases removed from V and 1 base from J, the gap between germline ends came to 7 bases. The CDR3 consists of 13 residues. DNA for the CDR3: TGTGCCAGCAGCGTTTCGGGCACAGATACGCAGTATTTT. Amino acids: CASSVSGTDTQYF.

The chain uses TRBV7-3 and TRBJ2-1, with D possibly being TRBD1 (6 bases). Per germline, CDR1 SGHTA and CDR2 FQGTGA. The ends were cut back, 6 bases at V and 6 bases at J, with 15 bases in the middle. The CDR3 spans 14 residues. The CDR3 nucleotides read TGTGCCAGCAGATTAGATACAGGGATCAATGAGCAGTTCTTC. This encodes CASRLDTGINEQFF.

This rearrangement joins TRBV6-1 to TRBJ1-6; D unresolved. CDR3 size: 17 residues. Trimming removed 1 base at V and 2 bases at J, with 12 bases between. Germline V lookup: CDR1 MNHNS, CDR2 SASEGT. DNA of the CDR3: TGTGCCAGCAGTGAAGACGGGGAGGTTCCCTATAATTCACCCCTCCACTTT. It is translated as CASSEDGEVPYNSPLHF.

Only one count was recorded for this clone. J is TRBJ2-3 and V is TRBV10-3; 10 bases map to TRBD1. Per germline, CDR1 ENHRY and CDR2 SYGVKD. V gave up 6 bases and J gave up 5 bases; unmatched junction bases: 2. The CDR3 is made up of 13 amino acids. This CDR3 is CAISGTGVDTQYF. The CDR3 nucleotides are TGTGCCATCAGCGGGACAGGGGTAGATACGCAGTATTTT.

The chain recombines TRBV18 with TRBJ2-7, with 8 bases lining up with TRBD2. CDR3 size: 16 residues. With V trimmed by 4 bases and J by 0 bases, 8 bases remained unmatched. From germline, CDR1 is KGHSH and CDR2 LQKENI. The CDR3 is CASSLQGTRSSYEQYF. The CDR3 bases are TGTGCCAGCTCACTGCAGGGGACTAGAAGCTCCTACGAGCAGTACTTC.

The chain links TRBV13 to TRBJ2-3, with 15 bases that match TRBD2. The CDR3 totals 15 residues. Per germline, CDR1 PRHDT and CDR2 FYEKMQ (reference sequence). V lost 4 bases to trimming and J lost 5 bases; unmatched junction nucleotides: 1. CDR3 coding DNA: TGTGCCAGCAGCTGGGGACTAGCGGGGGGAGATACGCAGTATTTT. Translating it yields CASSWGLAGGDTQYF.

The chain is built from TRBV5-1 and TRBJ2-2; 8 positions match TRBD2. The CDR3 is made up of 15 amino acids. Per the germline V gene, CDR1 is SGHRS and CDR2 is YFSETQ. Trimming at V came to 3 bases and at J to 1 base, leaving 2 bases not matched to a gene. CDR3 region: CASSYSGENTGELFF. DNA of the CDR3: TGCGCCAGCAGCTATAGCGGGGAGAACACCGGGGAGCTGTTTTTT.

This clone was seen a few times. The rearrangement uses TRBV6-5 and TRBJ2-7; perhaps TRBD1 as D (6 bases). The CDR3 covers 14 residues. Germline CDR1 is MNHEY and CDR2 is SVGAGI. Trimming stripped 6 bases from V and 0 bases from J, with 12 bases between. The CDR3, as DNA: TGTGCCAGCAGACTACGGGACAACTCCTACGAGCAGTACTTC. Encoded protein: CASRLRDNSYEQYF.

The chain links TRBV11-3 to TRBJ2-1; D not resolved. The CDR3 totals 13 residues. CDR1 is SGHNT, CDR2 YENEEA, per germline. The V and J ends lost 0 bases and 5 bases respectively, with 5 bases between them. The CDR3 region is CASSLELDNEQFF. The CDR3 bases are TGTGCCAGCAGCTTAGAACTTGACAATGAGCAGTTCTTC.

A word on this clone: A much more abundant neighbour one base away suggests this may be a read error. The chain's CDR3 is CASSPGTGNYEQYF. The CDR3 region has the DNA TGTGCCAGCAGCCCCGGGACAGGGAACTACGAGCAGTACTTC. This chain joins TRBV6-5 and TRBJ2-7; 9 bases map to TRBD1. Trimming cost V 6 bases and J 3 bases; bases outside gene matches: 6. CDR3 length equals 14 residues. Germline values: CDR1 MNHEY, CDR2 SVGAGI.

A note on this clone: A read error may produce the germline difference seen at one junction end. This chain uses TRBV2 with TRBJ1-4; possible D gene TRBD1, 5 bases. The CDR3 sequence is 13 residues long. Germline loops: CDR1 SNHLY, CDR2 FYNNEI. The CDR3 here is CAGRALTNEKLFF. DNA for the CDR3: TGTGCCGGCAGGGCCCTAACTAATGAAAAACTGTTTTTT.